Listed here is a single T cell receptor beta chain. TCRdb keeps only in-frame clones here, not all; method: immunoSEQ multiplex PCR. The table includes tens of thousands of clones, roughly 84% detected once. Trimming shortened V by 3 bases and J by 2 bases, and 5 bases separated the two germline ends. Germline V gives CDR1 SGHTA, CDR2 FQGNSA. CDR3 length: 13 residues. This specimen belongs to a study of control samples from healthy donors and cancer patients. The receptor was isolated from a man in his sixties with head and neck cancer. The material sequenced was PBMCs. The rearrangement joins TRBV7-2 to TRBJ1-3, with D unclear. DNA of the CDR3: TGTGCCAGCAGCTTCTGGGCTGGAAACACCATATATTTT. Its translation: CASSFWAGNTIYF.